The rows below give T cell receptor beta chains drawn from one sample of a study of blood T cell repertoires in COVID-19. Sequenced by immunoSEQ multiplex PCR; TCRdb stores in-frame clones only, minus some. Among roughly 380,000 clones listed, 89% were seen once. The sequencing sample was made of peripheral blood. These receptors came from a woman aged 40-49 years with COVID-19, enrolled during active disease. The CDR3 runs from the conserved cysteine through the conserved F or W. Each record gives: CDR3 protein, V gene, D gene, clone size, J gene. The D gene is left open where the match is weak. The size entry is marked missing in some rows and otherwise reads once, few, many or a size class.

CASSQDQGRTEAFF,TRBV3-1/TRBV3-2,NA,NA,TRBJ1-1
CASTRTGGIHSPLHF,TRBV27,TRBD1,NA,TRBJ1-6
CASSPAGSPSEGTQYF,TRBV28,NA,NA,TRBJ2-3
CASSLTATTTEAFF,TRBV7-8,NA,NA,TRBJ1-1
CASSFVSGNTIYF,TRBV5-8,NA,NA,TRBJ1-3
CASSLSGSPSRGNEQFF,TRBV28,TRBD2,NA,TRBJ2-1
CATSSQGSYGYTF,TRBV24-1,TRBD1,NA,TRBJ1-2
CSVMDSLLPGEQYF,TRBV29-1,NA,NA,TRBJ2-7
CATSLDRTGREKLFF,TRBV15,TRBD1,NA,TRBJ1-4
CASSRTGTGFRTGELFF,TRBV7-9,TRBD1,NA,TRBJ2-2
CASSYPRAETQYF,TRBV6-2/TRBV6-3,NA,NA,TRBJ2-5
CAISELAMNTEAFF,TRBV10-3,NA,NA,TRBJ1-1
CATSGLAGGGTQYF,TRBV6-5,TRBD2,NA,TRBJ2-3
CASSQSGELGGYTF,TRBV19,NA,few,TRBJ1-2
CASGTGNSGNTIYF,TRBV6-6,NA,NA,TRBJ1-3
CASRITYSGNTIYF,TRBV27,NA,few,TRBJ1-3
CASSLAGGEYEQYF,TRBV7-3,TRBD2,NA,TRBJ2-7
CASSPPGGNEQYF,TRBV5-4,TRBD2,once,TRBJ2-7
CASSLIAEKLFF,TRBV7-9,NA,NA,TRBJ1-4
CASRSGTGNTEAFF,TRBV7-3,TRBD1,once,TRBJ1-1
CASGLVSRDLHF,TRBV12-5,NA,NA,TRBJ1-6
CASSLSVGTGRNSPLHF,TRBV27,TRBD1,NA,TRBJ1-6
CASSWGQIYGYTF,TRBV28,TRBD1,NA,TRBJ1-2
CASRTSGTGYSNQPQHF,TRBV19,TRBD1,NA,TRBJ1-5
CANSDRGANYGYTF,TRBV10-3,TRBD1,NA,TRBJ1-2
CASSLGGSGANVLTF,TRBV28,NA,NA,TRBJ2-6
CASSEETGKLSYEQYF,TRBV7-6,NA,NA,TRBJ2-7
CASRQAGNIAKNIQYF,TRBV5-4,NA,NA,TRBJ2-4
CTSSHPGQQETQYF,TRBV1,NA,NA,TRBJ2-5
CASSFMDRQLGYTF,TRBV7-2,TRBD1,NA,TRBJ1-2
CATAGSQENEKLFF,TRBV6-5,NA,NA,TRBJ1-4
CASSIDRETQYF,TRBV19,NA,NA,TRBJ2-5
CASSGQGGQGPVGYGYTF,TRBV7-9,TRBD1,NA,TRBJ1-2
CASSLEKGGLAENPRRDTGELFF,TRBV11-3,TRBD2,NA,TRBJ2-2
CASSPSTQNTEAFF,TRBV7-2,NA,NA,TRBJ1-1
CATSRPRDRRNEKLFF,TRBV15,TRBD1,NA,TRBJ1-4
CASSTGGIINTEAFF,TRBV19,TRBD1,NA,TRBJ1-1
CASSQDFYPGQGGGYTF,TRBV4-3,NA,NA,TRBJ1-2
CASSNNGPVNTEAFF,TRBV19,NA,NA,TRBJ1-1
CSVAGTSTDTQYF,TRBV29-1,NA,NA,TRBJ2-3
CASSAEGSTIRSSYNEQFF,TRBV9,NA,NA,TRBJ2-1
CASSSGVQGQPQHF,TRBV5-1,NA,NA,TRBJ1-5
CAWSIPSGERQPQHF,TRBV30,NA,NA,TRBJ1-5
CASSVGRNQPQHF,TRBV7-2,NA,once,TRBJ1-5
CASSLSADLRRGGYTF,TRBV27,NA,NA,TRBJ1-2
CASSAAVATEAFF,TRBV19,NA,once,TRBJ1-1
CASSVGQGRSDPPLHF,TRBV9,TRBD1,NA,TRBJ1-6
CASSKSRELVGETQYF,TRBV18,NA,NA,TRBJ2-5
CASSSHQAYTGELFF,TRBV6-6,NA,NA,TRBJ2-2
CASSLRQGAYSNQPQHF,TRBV28,TRBD1,NA,TRBJ1-5
CASSPVIAGVPQLYEQYF,TRBV5-6,TRBD2,NA,TRBJ2-7
CASSFEGNTEAFF,TRBV7-9,NA,NA,TRBJ1-1
CASSFGGGLESYF,TRBV5-1,NA,once,TRBJ2-7
CASSDRVYNSPLHF,TRBV19,TRBD1,NA,TRBJ1-6
CASSYGQGVIQPQHF,TRBV28,TRBD1,NA,TRBJ1-5